The rows below give T cell receptor beta chains drawn from one sample of a study of blood T cells in healthy people across ages. TCRdb redid the calling of the 5' RACE reads with MiXCR, one entry per CDR3 protein. The table shows roughly 800,000 distinct CDR3 sequences, with about three fifths occurring only once. The sample consisted of blood. Receptors originate from a man aged 25-45 years in good health. Both conserved end residues are part of each CDR3. Each record gives: J gene, D gene, V gene, clone size, CDR3 DNA, CDR3 protein. A D gene is named only where the DNA matches it firmly. Size values are once, few and many counts, or a class for expanded clones, and some rows have none.

TRBJ2-1,NA,TRBV15,NA,TGTGCCACCAGCAGAGATCAAACTAGCAGGTTAAGAAAGCAGTTCTTC,CATSRDQTSRLRKQFF
TRBJ2-1,NA,TRBV6-6,NA,TGTGCCAGCAGTTACTCCCAGAATGAGCAGTTCTTC,CASSYSQNEQFF
TRBJ2-6,NA,TRBV6-4,NA,TGTGCCAGCAGTGACAGGGTTGGGGCCAACGCCCTGACTTTC,CASSDRVGANALTF
TRBJ2-1,NA,TRBV2,NA,TGTGCCTCATACTGGGACCCGCGGGGTAATGAGCAGTTCTTC,CASYWDPRGNEQFF
TRBJ1-5,NA,TRBV20-1,NA,TGCAGTGTGGGGGGCTGGAATCAGCCCCAGCATTTT,CSVGGWNQPQHF
TRBJ2-5,NA,TRBV7-2,NA,TGTGCCAGCAGCGGGTACCAAGAGACCCAGTACTTC,CASSGYQETQYF
TRBJ2-7,NA,TRBV3-1,NA,TGTGCCAGCAGCCAAGGGACCTACGCTTTCGAGCAGTACTTC,CASSQGTYAFEQYF
TRBJ2-7,NA,TRBV5-1,NA,TGCGCCAGCCAATTACGCCACGGGGCCTACGAGCAGTACTTC,CASQLRHGAYEQYF
TRBJ1-2,TRBD1,TRBV6-5,many,TGTGCCAGCAGTCGGACAGGGGTAGCTAACTATGGCTACACCTTC,CASSRTGVANYGYTF
TRBJ2-5,TRBD2,TRBV20-1,once,TGCAGTGCTAGGGCTAGTAGCGGGAGGGGGGAGACCCAGTACTTC,CSARASSGRGETQYF
TRBJ2-5,NA,TRBV6-5,NA,TGTGCCAGCAGTACGACCCCAGAGACCCAGTACTTC,CASSTTPETQYF
TRBJ2-7,NA,TRBV3-1,few,TGTGCCAGCAGCCAAGAGTCCGAGCAGTACTTC,CASSQESEQYF
TRBJ1-6,NA,TRBV2,once,TGTGCCAGCGGTCCCGGGGGCTTGGTTTCACCCCTCCACTTT,CASGPGGLVSPLHF
TRBJ2-1,TRBD2,TRBV7-2,NA,TGTGCCAGCAGCTTGACTAGCGGGAGGGCCGCGGGCTCCTACAATGAGCAGTTCTTC,CASSLTSGRAAGSYNEQFF
TRBJ2-7,NA,TRBV9,NA,TGTGCCAGCAGCGTAGCTCCCACGCCCCCTAATATCGAGCGGTACTTC,CASSVAPTPPNIERYF
TRBJ2-7,NA,TRBV29-1,NA,TGCAGCGCCACCATAGGGCGGATCTACGAGCAGTACTTC,CSATIGRIYEQYF
TRBJ2-7,NA,TRBV12-3/TRBV12-4,NA,TGTGCCAGCAGTTGGGGAGGTGCAGGGGGCTACGAGCAGTACTTC,CASSWGGAGGYEQYF
TRBJ1-2,NA,TRBV6-1,few,TGTGCCAGCACCCAGGCGAGGGAGAGGTTCGGCTACACCTTC,CASTQARERFGYTF
TRBJ2-7,NA,TRBV7-9,NA,TGTGCCAGCAGCTCAGCGGCCTCCTACGAGCAGTACTTC,CASSSAASYEQYF
TRBJ1-2,TRBD1,TRBV7-9,NA,TGTGCCAGCACCCTCCCAGAGCTGGGACAGGGAAACTATGGCTACACCTTC,CASTLPELGQGNYGYTF
TRBJ2-4,NA,TRBV15,few,TGTGCCACCAGCGCCCCAACAAACATTCAGTACTTC,CATSAPTNIQYF
TRBJ2-1,NA,TRBV3-1,many,TGTGCCAGCAGCCAAGGGGTCCTGGCCTACAATGAGCAGTTCTTC,CASSQGVLAYNEQFF
TRBJ2-7,NA,TRBV20-1,once,TGCAGTGGCAAAACAGGTCGTAGCTCCTACGAGCAGTACTTC,CSGKTGRSSYEQYF
TRBJ2-7,NA,TRBV12-3/TRBV12-4,few,TGTGCCAGCAGTCGGCCCCAAGGGAACGAGCAGTACTTC,CASSRPQGNEQYF
TRBJ2-7,TRBD2,TRBV7-2,NA,TGTGCCAGCAGCTTAGCCAGCGGGAGCTCCTACAATGAGCAGTACTTC,CASSLASGSSYNEQYF
TRBJ2-1,TRBD2,TRBV20-1,NA,TGCAGTGCTAGCCTCGTTGAAGCGGGAGTGTACAATGAGCAGTTCTTC,CSASLVEAGVYNEQFF
TRBJ1-2,NA,TRBV6-5,NA,TGTGCCAGCAGCCGGGGGACTGCCTATGGCTACACCTTC,CASSRGTAYGYTF
TRBJ1-4,NA,TRBV20-1,few,TGCAGTGCTAGAGATGAAAAACTGTTTTTT,CSARDEKLFF
TRBJ1-2,NA,TRBV4-2,NA,TGTGCCAACAGCCACGAGGGTGGCTACACCTTC,CANSHEGGYTF
TRBJ2-3,NA,TRBV4-2,once,TGTGCCAGCAACCAAGATTTGGAAGGGAATACGCAGTATTTT,CASNQDLEGNTQYF
TRBJ2-1,NA,TRBV7-2,NA,TGTGCCAGCAGCGTAAGACGGGAGAATGAGCAGTTCTTC,CASSVRRENEQFF
TRBJ2-7,NA,TRBV7-2,many,TGTGCCAGCAGCTACTCACAGGGTCGCGACGAGCAGTACTTC,CASSYSQGRDEQYF
TRBJ1-2,NA,TRBV12-3/TRBV12-4,NA,TGTGCCAGCAGCTCTACCGGTAGGGGGACTAACTATGGCTACACCTTC,CASSSTGRGTNYGYTF
TRBJ2-7,NA,TRBV12-3/TRBV12-4,few,TGTGCCAGCAGACGAGGGGAGGAGCAGTACTTC,CASRRGEEQYF
TRBJ2-5,TRBD2,TRBV7-9,few,TGTGCCAGCAGCTCGTCCGGGACTAGTCGGGAGACCCAGTACTTC,CASSSSGTSRETQYF
TRBJ2-1,TRBD2,TRBV6-6,NA,TGTGCCAGCAGTTCTCCATTTCTGACTAGCGGTGACAATGAGCAGTTCTTC,CASSSPFLTSGDNEQFF
TRBJ1-2,NA,TRBV12-3/TRBV12-4,NA,TGTGCCAGCAGTTTTGGCCGTACCGATGGCTACACCTTC,CASSFGRTDGYTF
TRBJ1-4,NA,TRBV28,once,TGTGCCAGCAGTTTAATGGGGGCAACTAATGAAAAACTGTTTTTT,CASSLMGATNEKLFF
TRBJ2-5,NA,TRBV3-1,NA,TGTGCCAGCGGGGGATGGGGAGAGACCCAGTACTTC,CASGGWGETQYF
TRBJ2-1,TRBD1,TRBV7-2,NA,TGTGCCAGCAGCTTCCCAACCGGGACAGGGGTGGGGGGCACCTACAATGAGCAGTTCTTC,CASSFPTGTGVGGTYNEQFF
TRBJ1-2,NA,TRBV25-1,NA,TGTGCCAGCAGTGGCCCTCACTACGAGACAGAGGCTGGCTACACCTTC,CASSGPHYETEAGYTF
TRBJ1-2,NA,TRBV30,NA,TGTGCCTGGACCGACCCGCCCTTTGGCTACACCTTC,CAWTDPPFGYTF
TRBJ1-2,NA,TRBV20-1,NA,TGCAGTGCTCAGCGGGGGATAGACTATGGCTACACCTTC,CSAQRGIDYGYTF